These T cell receptor beta chains were read from a single sample in a study of cytomegalovirus exposure and HLA in healthy donors. TCRdb's table, derived via immunoSEQ multiplex PCR, lists solely in-frame clones and lacks some. The sample shows tens of thousands of clones, roughly nine tenths of them seen only once. The sample taken for sequencing was PBMCs. These receptors all come from a woman aged 25 to 39 in good health and CMV-seronegative. CDR3s include the opening cysteine and the closing phenylalanine or tryptophan. A D gene is named only where the DNA matches it firmly. Rows give clone size only sometimes, using once, few, many, or a class for an expanded clone.

clone size,J gene,D gene,V gene,CDR3 DNA,CDR3 protein
once,TRBJ1-5,.,TRBV2,TGTGCCAGCACTGAACAGGGCTTTAACAATCAGCCCCAGCATTTT,CASTEQGFNNQPQHF
.,TRBJ2-1,TRBD2,TRBV27,TGTGCCAGCAGTCCCGGACTAGCGGGAGGTCCTACCTACAATGAGCAGTTCTTC,CASSPGLAGGPTYNEQFF
.,TRBJ2-1,TRBD2,TRBV27,TGTGCCAGCAGTTCACTAGCGGGAGGTAAAGGCAATGAGCAGTTCTTC,CASSSLAGGKGNEQFF
once,TRBJ2-1,.,TRBV28,TGTGCCAGCAGTTTAATGCTAGCGAACTACAATGAGCAGTTCTTC,CASSLMLANYNEQFF
.,TRBJ2-2,.,TRBV5-3,TGTGCCAGAAGCTTGGAAGCAGGGCCGAACACCGGGGAGCTGTTTTTT,CARSLEAGPNTGELFF
.,TRBJ2-1,TRBD2,TRBV5-1,TGCGCCAGCAGCTTGGAGCGGGGAGGTGAGCAGTTCTTC,CASSLERGGEQFF
.,TRBJ1-1,.,TRBV7-2,TGTGCCAGCAGCCCTAGGTACACTGAAGCTTTCTTT,CASSPRYTEAFF
.,TRBJ1-2,TRBD1,TRBV6-5,TGTGCCAGCAGTCCTGGACAGGCGTATGGCTACACCTTC,CASSPGQAYGYTF
.,TRBJ2-1,.,TRBV19,TGTGCCAGTAGTTGGGAGTGGGACTCCAATGAGCAGTTCTTC,CASSWEWDSNEQFF
once,TRBJ2-2,.,TRBV6-1,TGTGCCAGCAGTCCAAGCGGGTTCGACACCGGGGAGCTGTTTTTT,CASSPSGFDTGELFF
few,TRBJ1-1,.,TRBV6-1,TGTGCCAGCACCAGCAGGCAGGGAGCTTTCTTT,CASTSRQGAFF
.,TRBJ2-3,.,TRBV7-3,TGTGCCAGCAGCTACAACCAAGATACGCAGTATTTT,CASSYNQDTQYF
.,TRBJ2-2,TRBD2,TRBV30,TGTGCCTGGAGGACTAGCGGGAACACCGGGGAGCTGTTTTTT,CAWRTSGNTGELFF
once,TRBJ1-2,.,TRBV14,TGTGCCAGCAGCCCCCGCCTCGAGGATGGCTACACCTTC,CASSPRLEDGYTF
once,TRBJ1-2,TRBD1,TRBV5-4,TGTGCCAGCAGCTCCTACGACAGGGGGCTCAACAACTATGGCTACACCTTC,CASSSYDRGLNNYGYTF
.,TRBJ2-3,TRBD2,TRBV7-3,TGTGCCAGCAGCGCGTCGGGACTAGCGGGAGGGCGCAGCACAGATACGCAGTATTTT,CASSASGLAGGRSTDTQYF
.,TRBJ2-1,.,TRBV5-6,TGTGCCAGCAGCTTGTTAGAAAAATACAATGAGCAGTTCTTC,CASSLLEKYNEQFF